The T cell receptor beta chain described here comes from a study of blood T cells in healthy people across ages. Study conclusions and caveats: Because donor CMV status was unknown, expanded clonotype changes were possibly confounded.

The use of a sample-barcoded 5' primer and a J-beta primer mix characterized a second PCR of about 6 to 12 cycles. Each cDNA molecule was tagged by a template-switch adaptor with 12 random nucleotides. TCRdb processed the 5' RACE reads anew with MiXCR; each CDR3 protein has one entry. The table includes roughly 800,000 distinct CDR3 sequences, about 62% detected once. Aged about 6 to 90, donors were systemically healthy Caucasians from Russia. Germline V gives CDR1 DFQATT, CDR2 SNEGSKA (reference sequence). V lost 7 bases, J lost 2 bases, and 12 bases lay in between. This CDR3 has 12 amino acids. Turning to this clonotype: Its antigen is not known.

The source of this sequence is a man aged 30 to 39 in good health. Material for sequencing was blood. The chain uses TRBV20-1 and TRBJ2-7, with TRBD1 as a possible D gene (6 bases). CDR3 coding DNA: TGCAGTGGTTGGGACAATGCCTACGAGCAGTACTTC. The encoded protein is CSGWDNAYEQYF.